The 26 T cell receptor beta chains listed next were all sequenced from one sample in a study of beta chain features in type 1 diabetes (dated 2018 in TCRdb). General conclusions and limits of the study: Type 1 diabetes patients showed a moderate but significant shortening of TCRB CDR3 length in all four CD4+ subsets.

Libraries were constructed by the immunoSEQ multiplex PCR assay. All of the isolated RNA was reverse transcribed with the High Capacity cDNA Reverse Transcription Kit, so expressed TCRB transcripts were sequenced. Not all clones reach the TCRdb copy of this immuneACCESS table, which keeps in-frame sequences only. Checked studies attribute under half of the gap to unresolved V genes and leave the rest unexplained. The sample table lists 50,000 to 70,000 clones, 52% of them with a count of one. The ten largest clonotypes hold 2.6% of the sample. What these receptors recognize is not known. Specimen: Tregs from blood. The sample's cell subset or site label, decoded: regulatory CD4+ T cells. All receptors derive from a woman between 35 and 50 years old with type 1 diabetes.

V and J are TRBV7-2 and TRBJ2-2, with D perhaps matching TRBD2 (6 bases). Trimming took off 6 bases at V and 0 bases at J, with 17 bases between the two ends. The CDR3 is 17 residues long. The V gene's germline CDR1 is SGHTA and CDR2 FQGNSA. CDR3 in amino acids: CASSRQRGNSNTGELFF. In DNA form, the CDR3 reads TGTGCCAGCAGTCGTCAACGGGGGAATTCGAACACCGGGGAGCTGTTTTTT.

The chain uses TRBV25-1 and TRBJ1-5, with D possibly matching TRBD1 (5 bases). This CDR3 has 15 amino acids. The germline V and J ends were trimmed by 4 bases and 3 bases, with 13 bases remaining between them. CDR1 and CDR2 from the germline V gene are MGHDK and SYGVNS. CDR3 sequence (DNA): TGTGCCAGCAGTGCGTCAGGGCTAGTCAATCAGCCCCAGCATTTT. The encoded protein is CASSASGLVNQPQHF.

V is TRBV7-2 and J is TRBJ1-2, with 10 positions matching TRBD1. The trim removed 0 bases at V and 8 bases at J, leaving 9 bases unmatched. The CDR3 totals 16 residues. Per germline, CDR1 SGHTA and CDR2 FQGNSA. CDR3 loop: CASSLAAGQGNRGYTF. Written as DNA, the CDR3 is TGTGCCAGCAGCTTAGCGGCGGGACAGGGGAATAGGGGCTACACCTTC. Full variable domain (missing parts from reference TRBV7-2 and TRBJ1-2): GAGVSQSPSNKVTEKGKDVELRCDPISGHTALYWYRQSLGQGLEFLIYFQGNSAPDKSGLPSDRFSAERTGGSVSTLTIQRTQQEDSAVYLCASSLAAGQGNRGYTFGSGTRLTVV.

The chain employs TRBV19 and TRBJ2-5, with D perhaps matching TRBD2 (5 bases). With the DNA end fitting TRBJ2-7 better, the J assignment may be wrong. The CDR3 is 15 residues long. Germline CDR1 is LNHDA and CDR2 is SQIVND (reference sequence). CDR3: CASSTPGRVVHEQYF. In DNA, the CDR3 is TGTGCCAGTAGTACCCCCGGGCGGGTTGTCCACGAGCAGTACTTC.

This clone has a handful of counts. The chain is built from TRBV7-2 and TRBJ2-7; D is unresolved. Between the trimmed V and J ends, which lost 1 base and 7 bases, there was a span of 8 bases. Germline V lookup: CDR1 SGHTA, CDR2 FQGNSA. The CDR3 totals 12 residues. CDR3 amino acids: CASSLVYGEQYF. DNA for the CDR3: TGTGCCAGCAGCTTAGTCTACGGGGAGCAGTACTTC.

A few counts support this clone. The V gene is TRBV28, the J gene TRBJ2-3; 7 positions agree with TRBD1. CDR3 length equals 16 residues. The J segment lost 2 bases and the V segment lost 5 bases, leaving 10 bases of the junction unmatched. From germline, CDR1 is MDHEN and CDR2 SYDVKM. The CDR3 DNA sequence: TGTGCCAGCAGTCCCTGGACAGGCCCCTCCACAGATACGCAGTATTTT. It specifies CASSPWTGPSTDTQYF.

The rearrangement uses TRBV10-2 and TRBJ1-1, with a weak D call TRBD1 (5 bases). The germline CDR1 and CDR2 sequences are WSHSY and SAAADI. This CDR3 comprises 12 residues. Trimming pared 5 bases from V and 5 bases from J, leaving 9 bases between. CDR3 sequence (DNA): TGCGCCAGCAGTCAGGGTCGGACTGAAGCTTTCTTT. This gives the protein CASSQGRTEAFF.

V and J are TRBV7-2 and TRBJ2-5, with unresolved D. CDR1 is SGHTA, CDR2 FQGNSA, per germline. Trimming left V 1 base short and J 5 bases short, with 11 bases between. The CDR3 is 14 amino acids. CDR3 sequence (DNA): TGTGCCAGCAGCTTAGGTGGAGTTCCGGAGACCCAGTACTTC. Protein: CASSLGGVPETQYF.

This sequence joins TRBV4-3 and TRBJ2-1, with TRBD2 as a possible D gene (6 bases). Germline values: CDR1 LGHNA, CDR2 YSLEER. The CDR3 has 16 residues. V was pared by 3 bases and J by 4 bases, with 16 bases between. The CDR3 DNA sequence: TGCGCCAGCAGCCAGCTCGGCCTCGGAGGGTACAATGAGCAGTTCTTC. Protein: CASSQLGLGGYNEQFF.

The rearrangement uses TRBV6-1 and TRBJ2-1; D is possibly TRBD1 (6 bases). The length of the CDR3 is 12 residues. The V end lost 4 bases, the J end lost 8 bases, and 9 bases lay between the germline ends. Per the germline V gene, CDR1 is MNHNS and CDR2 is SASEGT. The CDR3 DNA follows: TGTGCCAGCAGTGTACAGGGTCATGAGCAGTTCTTC. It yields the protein CASSVQGHEQFF.

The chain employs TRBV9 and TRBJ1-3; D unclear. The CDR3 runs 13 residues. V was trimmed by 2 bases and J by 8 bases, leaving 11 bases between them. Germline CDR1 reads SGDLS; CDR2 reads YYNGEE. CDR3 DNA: TGTGCCAGCAGCGTGTTTTGGGAGGACACCATATATTTT. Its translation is CASSVFWEDTIYF.

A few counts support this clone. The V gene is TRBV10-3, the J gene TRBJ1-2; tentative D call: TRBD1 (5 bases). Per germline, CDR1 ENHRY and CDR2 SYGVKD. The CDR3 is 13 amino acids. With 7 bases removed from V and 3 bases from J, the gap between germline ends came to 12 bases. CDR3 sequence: CAITERGDYGYTF. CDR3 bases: TGTGCCATCACCGAACGGGGGGACTATGGCTACACCTTC.

CDR3 coding DNA: TGCAGCGTTGGGGGGGGTCGGGGGCGCGGGGGCTACACCTTC. Its protein is CSVGGGRGRGGYTF. The rearrangement uses TRBV29-1 and TRBJ1-2, with a possible D match to TRBD1 (6 bases). Germline-derived CDR1 and CDR2 are SQVTM and ANQGSEA. This CDR3 contains 14 residues. Deletions cut 4 bases from V and 8 bases from J, with 20 bases between. Full variable domain (remainder filled in from reference TRBV29-1 and TRBJ1-2): SAVISQKPSRDICQRGTSLTIQCQVDSQVTMMFWYRQQPGQSLTLIATANQGSEATYESGFVIDKFPISRPNLTFSTLTVSNMSPEDSSIYLCSVGGGRGRGGYTFGSGTRLTVV.

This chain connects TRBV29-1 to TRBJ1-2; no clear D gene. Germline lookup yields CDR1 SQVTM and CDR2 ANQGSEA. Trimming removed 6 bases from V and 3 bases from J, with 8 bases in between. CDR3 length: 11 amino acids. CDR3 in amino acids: CSVAPDYGYTF. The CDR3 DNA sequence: TGCAGCGTCGCTCCAGACTATGGCTACACCTTC.

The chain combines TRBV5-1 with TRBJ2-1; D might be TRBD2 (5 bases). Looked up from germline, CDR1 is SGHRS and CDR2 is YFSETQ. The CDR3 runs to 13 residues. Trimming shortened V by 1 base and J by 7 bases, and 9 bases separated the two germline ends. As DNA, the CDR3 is TGCGCCAGCAGCTTGTATCTAGCAAATGAGCAGTTCTTC. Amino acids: CASSLYLANEQFF.

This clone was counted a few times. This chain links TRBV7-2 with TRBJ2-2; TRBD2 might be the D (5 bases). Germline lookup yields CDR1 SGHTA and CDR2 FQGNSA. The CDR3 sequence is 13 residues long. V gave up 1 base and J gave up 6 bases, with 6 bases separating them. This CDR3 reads CASSLDGAGELFF. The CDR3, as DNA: TGTGCCAGCAGCTTAGACGGGGCCGGGGAGCTGTTTTTT.

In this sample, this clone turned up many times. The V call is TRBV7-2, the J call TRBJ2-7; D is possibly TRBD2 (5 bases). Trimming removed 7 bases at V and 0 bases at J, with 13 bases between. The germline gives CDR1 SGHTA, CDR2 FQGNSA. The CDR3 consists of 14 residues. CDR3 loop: CASKEVGSSYEQYF. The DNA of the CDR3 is TGTGCCAGCAAGGAGGTGGGGAGCTCCTACGAGCAGTACTTC. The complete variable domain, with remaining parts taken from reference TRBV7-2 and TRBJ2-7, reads GAGVSQSPSNKVTEKGKDVELRCDPISGHTALYWYRQSLGQGLEFLIYFQGNSAPDKSGLPSDRFSAERTGGSVSTLTIQRTQQEDSAVYLCASKEVGSSYEQYFGPGTRLTVT.

CDR3 region: CASSPQTGGRAGYTF. CDR3 DNA: TGTGCCAGCAGCCCCCAGACAGGGGGCAGGGCTGGCTACACCTTC. V is TRBV7-2 and J is TRBJ1-2, with TRBD1 matching over 10 bases. The germline CDR1 and CDR2 sequences are SGHTA and FQGNSA. Trimming cost V 5 bases and J 7 bases; bases outside gene matches: 10. CDR3 length: 15 residues.

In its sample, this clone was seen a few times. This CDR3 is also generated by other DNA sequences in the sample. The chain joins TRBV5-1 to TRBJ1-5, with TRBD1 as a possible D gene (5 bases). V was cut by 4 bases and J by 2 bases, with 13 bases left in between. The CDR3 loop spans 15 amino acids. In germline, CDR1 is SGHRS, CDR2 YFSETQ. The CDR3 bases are TGCGCCAGCAGCCCTGGTGAAGGGGGCAATCAGCCCCAGCATTTT. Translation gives CASSPGEGGNQPQHF.

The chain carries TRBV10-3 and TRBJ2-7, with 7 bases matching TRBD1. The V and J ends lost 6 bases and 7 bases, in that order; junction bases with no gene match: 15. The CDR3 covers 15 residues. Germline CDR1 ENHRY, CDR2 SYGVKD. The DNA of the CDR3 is TGTGCCATCAGACCCTCCGGGACACCCAGGGGGGAGCAGTACTTC. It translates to CAIRPSGTPRGEQYF.

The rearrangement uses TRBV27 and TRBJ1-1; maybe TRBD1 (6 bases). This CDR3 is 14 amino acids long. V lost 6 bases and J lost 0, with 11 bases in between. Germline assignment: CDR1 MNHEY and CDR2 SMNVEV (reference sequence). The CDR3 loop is CASRLGALNTEAFF. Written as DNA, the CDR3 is TGTGCCAGCAGACTGGGGGCCCTGAACACTGAAGCTTTCTTT.

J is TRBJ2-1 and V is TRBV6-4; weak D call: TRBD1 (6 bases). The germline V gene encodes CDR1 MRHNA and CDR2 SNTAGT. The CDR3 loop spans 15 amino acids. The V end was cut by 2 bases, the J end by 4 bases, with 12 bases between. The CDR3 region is CASSDELGQYNEQFF. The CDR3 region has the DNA TGTGCCAGCAGTGACGAATTAGGACAGTACAATGAGCAGTTCTTC.

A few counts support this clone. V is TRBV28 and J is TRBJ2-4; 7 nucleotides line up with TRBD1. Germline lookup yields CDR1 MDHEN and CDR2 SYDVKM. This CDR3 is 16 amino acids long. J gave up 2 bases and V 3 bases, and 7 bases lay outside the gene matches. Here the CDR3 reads CASSLPQQGSKNIQYF. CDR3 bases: TGTGCCAGCAGTTTGCCCCAACAGGGGTCCAAAAACATTCAGTACTTC.

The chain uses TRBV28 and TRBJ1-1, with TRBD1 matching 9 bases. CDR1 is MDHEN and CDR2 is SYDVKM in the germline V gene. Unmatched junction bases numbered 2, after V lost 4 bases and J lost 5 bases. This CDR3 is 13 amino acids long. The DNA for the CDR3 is TGTGCCAGCAGTTCCGGACAGGGGACTGAAGCTTTCTTT. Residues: CASSSGQGTEAFF. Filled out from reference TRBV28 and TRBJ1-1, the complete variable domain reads DVKVTQSSRYLVKRTGEKVFLECVQDMDHENMFWYRQDPGLGLRLIYFSYDVKMKEKGDIPEGYSVSREKKERFSLILESASTNQTSMYLCASSSGQGTEAFFGQGTRLTVV.

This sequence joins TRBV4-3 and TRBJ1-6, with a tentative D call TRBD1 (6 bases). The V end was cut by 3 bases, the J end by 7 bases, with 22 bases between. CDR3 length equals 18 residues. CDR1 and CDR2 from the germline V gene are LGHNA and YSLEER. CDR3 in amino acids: CASSQDSGAEQGNSPLHF. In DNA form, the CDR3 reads TGCGCCAGCAGCCAGGATTCTGGGGCGGAACAGGGCAATTCACCCCTCCACTTT.

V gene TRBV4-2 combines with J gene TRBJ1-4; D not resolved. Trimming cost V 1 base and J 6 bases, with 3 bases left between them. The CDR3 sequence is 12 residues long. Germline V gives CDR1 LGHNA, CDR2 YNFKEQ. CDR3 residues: CASSQGDEKLFF. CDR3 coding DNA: TGTGCCAGCAGCCAAGGAGATGAAAAACTGTTTTTT.